The T cell receptor (beta chain) under discussion was sequenced for a study of CD8+ T cells in alopecia areata. On this clone: Its matching antigen is unknown.

Study-level results: Clonality exceeded that of normal scalp in lesional scalp, most notably in alopecia totalis/universalis.

Per the germline V gene, CDR1 is LGHNA and CDR2 is YNFKEQ. This CDR3 is 14 amino acids long. V lost 1 base to trimming and J lost 8 bases, with 12 bases between them. As the sequencing template, cDNA was produced by extracting RNA and reverse transcribing it. Repertoires were generated with immunoSEQ multiplex PCR, while TCRdb's copy carries only in-frame clones and drops some. The table shows more than 90,000 clones, with about 60% occurring only once. The J gene is TRBJ2-1, the V gene TRBV4-2, with D maybe TRBD1 (5 bases). Sequencing was done on a sample of CD4+ T cells sorted from blood. This sequence originates from a human donor in good health. The DNA of the CDR3 is TGTGCCAGCAGCCAAGTCAGGGCTTCGCATGAGCAGTTCTTC. It is translated as CASSQVRASHEQFF.